Reported below is one TCR beta chain. Authors' processing steps: Counts of nucleated cells, estimated from reference gene primer amplification, were obtained. Clones were sequenced by immunoSEQ multiplex PCR, and TCRdb holds only the in-frame ones, with some missing. V and J calls and clone size are copied from that table; D and trimming were computed from the DNA. Among 250,000 to 350,000 clones listed, 88% were seen once. Followed over time, Seattle patients had been enrolled while infection was active. This record comes from a study of blood T cell repertoires in COVID-19. Study-level background: Samples came from the United States, Italy and Spain, spanning acute and convalescent COVID-19. From T cells, B-cell-depleted T cells, or PBMCs came the material, which was cDNA or gDNA.

The J segment lost 6 bases and the V segment lost 0 bases, leaving 4 bases of the junction unmatched. Germline loops: CDR1 SGHRS, CDR2 YFSETQ. The CDR3 spans 14 residues. The receptor was isolated from a woman under 40 with COVID-19, enrolled during active disease. V and J are TRBV5-1 and TRBJ1-1; TRBD1 agrees at 8 bases. Specimen: peripheral blood. In DNA form, the CDR3 reads TGCGCCAGCAGCTTGGACAGGGGGATGGCTGAAGCTTTCTTT. Its protein is CASSLDRGMAEAFF.